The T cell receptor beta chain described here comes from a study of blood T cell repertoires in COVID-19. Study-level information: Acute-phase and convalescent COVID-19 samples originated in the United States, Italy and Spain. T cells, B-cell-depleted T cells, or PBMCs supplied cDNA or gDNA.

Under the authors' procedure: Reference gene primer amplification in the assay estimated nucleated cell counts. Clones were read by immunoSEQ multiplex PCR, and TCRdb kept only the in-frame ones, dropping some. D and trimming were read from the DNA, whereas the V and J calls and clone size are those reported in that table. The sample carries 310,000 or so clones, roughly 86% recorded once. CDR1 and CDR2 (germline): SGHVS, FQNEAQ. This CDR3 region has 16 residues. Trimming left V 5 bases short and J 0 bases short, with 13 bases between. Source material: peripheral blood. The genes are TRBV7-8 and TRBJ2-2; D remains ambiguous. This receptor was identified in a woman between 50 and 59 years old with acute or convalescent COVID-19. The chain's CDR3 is CASSLHGKANTGELFF. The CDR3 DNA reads TGTGCCAGCAGCCTACATGGCAAAGCGAACACCGGGGAGCTGTTTTTT.